This TCR beta chain was observed in a study of vaccination effects on CD4 cells after COVID-19. Background on the study: Participants completed two doses of the BNT162b2 or mRNA-1273 vaccine.

J was trimmed by 4 bases and V by 4 bases; bases with no gene match: 10. Looked up from germline, CDR1 is KGHDR and CDR2 is SFDVKD. This CDR3 contains 17 residues. Data came from immunoSEQ multiplex PCR; TCRdb stores just in-frame clones and leaves some out. The sample has tens of thousands of clones, around 68% seen once. ViraFEST expansion of antigen-specific CD4+ T cells with viral peptide pools preceded sequencing. The authors isolated CD4+ T cells after roughly 10 days of culture. Vaccine recipients had no previous SARS-CoV-2 infection; their nucleocapsid antibodies were negative. This clone has only one observation. Its cognate antigen is unknown.

Sample: CD4+ T cells from PBMCs cultured with SARS-CoV-2 spike peptides, taken before COVID-19 vaccination. V usage is TRBV24-1 and J usage is TRBJ2-5; 11 bases line up with TRBD2. The clonotype comes from a human donor who received a COVID-19 vaccine. Here the CDR3 reads CATSDALAGGSAETQYF. The CDR3 DNA reads as TGTGCCACCAGTGACGCCCTAGCGGGAGGATCCGCAGAGACCCAGTACTTC.